Shown below are 9 T cell receptor beta chains from a single sample sequenced in a study of CD4 T cells in relation to SARS-CoV-2 and coronaviruses. For these TCRs, the target antigens are not known. TCRdb keeps only in-frame clones here, not all; method: immunoSEQ multiplex PCR. The table includes 35,000 to 45,000 clones, about 80% detected once. The material sequenced was naive CD4+ T cells from PBMCs, cultured in vitro. The subset is: naive CD4+ T cells isolated by negative enrichment. The source of these receptors is an adult with COVID-19.

This clone was seen a handful of times. This chain joins TRBV7-2 and TRBJ1-5; D is undetermined. The V gene's germline CDR1 is SGHTA and CDR2 FQGNSA. The CDR3 runs to 15 residues. Trimming removed 1 base from V and 2 bases from J, with 9 bases in between. DNA for the CDR3: TGTGCCAGCAGCTTAGAACATGGGGGCAATCAGCCCCAGCATTTT. This encodes CASSLEHGGNQPQHF.

This chain uses TRBV3-1 (or the pseudogene TRBV3-2) with TRBJ2-1, with 10 nucleotides matching TRBD2. There are 16 residues in the CDR3. Per the germline V gene, CDR1 is LGHDT and CDR2 is YNNKEL (reference sequence). The ends lost 4 bases at V and 2 bases at J; junction bases unmatched: 5. The CDR3 sequence is CASSPLAGGTYNEQFF. The CDR3 nucleotides are TGTGCCAGCAGCCCCTTAGCGGGAGGCACCTACAATGAGCAGTTCTTC.

The J gene is TRBJ2-1, the V gene TRBV7-9, with TRBD1 matching 8 bases. J gave up 9 bases and V 2 bases, and 12 bases lay outside the gene matches. The CDR3 is 16 amino acids. The germline CDR1 and CDR2 sequences are SEHNR and FQNEAQ (reference sequence). CDR3 nucleotides: TGTGCCAGCAGCTTAAATTGGGACAGGAGAGCCACTGAGCAGTTCTTC. This gives the protein CASSLNWDRRATEQFF.

V is TRBV5-4 and J is TRBJ2-7; D remains ambiguous. This CDR3 is built from 13 residues. V was pared by 0 bases and J by 2 bases, with 6 bases between. The germline gives CDR1 SGHNT, CDR2 YYREEE (reference sequence). The chain's CDR3 is CASSLDTAYEQYF. The CDR3 nucleotides are TGTGCCAGCAGCTTGGACACCGCCTACGAGCAGTACTTC.

This clone showed up just a few times. The genes are TRBV7-2 and TRBJ2-1; 13 positions agree with TRBD2. Losses at the gene ends were 5 bases for V and 4 bases for J; bases not matched to a gene: 2. The CDR3 is made up of 15 amino acids. From germline, CDR1 is SGHTA and CDR2 FQGNSA. The CDR3, as DNA: TGTGCCAGCAGCGAGGGACTAGCGGGGTACAATGAGCAGTTCTTC. Protein: CASSEGLAGYNEQFF.

The V gene is TRBV4-1, the J gene TRBJ2-1; 11 nucleotides match TRBD2. The junction had 13 bases not matched to a gene; V was cut back by 0 bases and J by 12 bases. Germline V CDR1 and CDR2: MGHRA, YSYEKL. There are 17 residues in the CDR3. CDR3: CASSQDLAGGARGGQFF. The CDR3 nucleotides are TGCGCCAGCAGCCAAGATTTAGCGGGAGGGGCCCGGGGGGGGCAGTTCTTC.

The chain uses TRBV2 and TRBJ1-1; perhaps TRBD1 as D (5 bases). The CDR3 sequence is 16 residues long. With 7 bases removed from V and 4 bases from J, the gap between germline ends came to 22 bases. Germline V gene lookup returns CDR1 SNHLY and CDR2 FYNNEI. In nucleotides, the CDR3 is TGTGCCAGCACCCGCGGGCCTGGGGGGAGAGGCACTGAAGCTTTCTTT. It specifies CASTRGPGGRGTEAFF.

The rearrangement uses TRBV5-1 and TRBJ2-7; 9 positions match TRBD1. The V gene end was trimmed by 6 bases and the J gene end by 1 base; junction bases not matched to a gene: 5. Germline V gene lookup returns CDR1 SGHRS and CDR2 YFSETQ. The CDR3 is 14 residues long. This chain's CDR3 is CASMRGTGSYEQYF. In DNA form, the CDR3 reads TGCGCCAGCATGAGGGGGACAGGGTCCTACGAGCAGTACTTC.

The genes are TRBV4-2 and TRBJ2-4; D is ambiguous. V was pared by 0 bases and J by 4 bases, with 4 bases between. CDR3 length: 13 residues. Looked up from germline, CDR1 is LGHNA and CDR2 is YNFKEQ. The CDR3 nucleotides are TGTGCCAGCAGCCAAGAGCTTAAAAACATTCAGTACTTC. Its protein product is CASSQELKNIQYF.